These T cell receptor beta chains were read from a single sample in a study of shared clonotypes between healthy human individuals. The assay was immunoSEQ multiplex PCR, and TCRdb's table has in-frame clones only and misses some. Found here are around 650,000 clones, roughly 95% of them singletons; the top ten hold approximately 0.1%. The sample comprised naive CD8+ T cells sorted from blood. These receptor sequences come from a woman under 40 in good health. Each CDR3 is given with its conserved first and last residue. D genes are given only for firm matches. Clone size is not always given. Where it is, it says once, few, many or a class for expanded clones.

15	TRBV27	.	.	TRBJ2-1	CASRINTAPYNEQFF	TGTGCCAGCAGGATTAATACGGCCCCCTACAATGAGCAGTTCTTC
16	TRBV5-1	TRBD1	.	TRBJ1-1	CASNLGQGASNTEAFF	TGCGCCAGCAATTTAGGACAGGGCGCCTCGAACACTGAAGCTTTCTTT
15	TRBV27	.	.	TRBJ1-5	CASSLNTDFNQPQHF	TGTGCCAGCAGTTTAAACACAGACTTCAATCAGCCCCAGCATTTT
13	TRBV25-1	TRBD1	few	TRBJ1-1	CASSAQDRTEAFF	TGTGCCAGCAGTGCCCAGGACAGGACTGAAGCTTTCTTT
16	TRBV11-2	TRBD2	.	TRBJ2-2	CASSPTSGRITGELFF	TGTGCCAGCAGCCCTACCAGCGGGAGGATCACCGGGGAGCTGTTTTTT
16	TRBV27	.	.	TRBJ1-1	CASSPPGHTLLPEAFF	TGTGCCAGCAGTCCTCCGGGACATACCCTTCTGCCTGAAGCTTTCTTT
12	TRBV4-1	.	.	TRBJ1-1	CASSQAGVEAFF	TGCGCCAGCAGCCAGGCAGGGGTTGAAGCTTTCTTT
16	TRBV6-5	.	.	TRBJ2-2	CASSYSPSSDTGELFF	TGTGCCAGCAGTTACTCTCCTAGTTCGGACACCGGGGAGCTGTTTTTT
15	TRBV19	.	.	TRBJ1-5	CASSIWGESNQPQHF	TGTGCCAGTAGTATCTGGGGAGAGAGCAATCAGCCCCAGCATTTT
14	TRBV27	.	.	TRBJ2-3	CASSLTGHTDTQYF	TGTGCCAGCAGTTTGACGGGACACACAGATACGCAGTATTTT
16	TRBV19	.	.	TRBJ2-7	CASSPRLGPVVDEQYF	TGTGCCAGTAGCCCGAGACTAGGCCCTGTGGTCGACGAGCAGTACTTC
13	TRBV29-1	.	.	TRBJ1-1	CSVAGAASTEAFF	TGCAGCGTAGCAGGGGCAGCCAGCACTGAAGCTTTCTTT
15	TRBV28	TRBD2	.	TRBJ2-3	CASTPGLALEDTQYF	TGTGCCAGCACTCCCGGACTAGCGCTGGAAGATACGCAGTATTTT
16	TRBV27	TRBD1	.	TRBJ2-5	CASSPRTGSPQETQYF	TGTGCCAGCAGTCCGCGGACAGGGTCCCCCCAAGAGACCCAGTACTTC
13	TRBV6-6	.	.	TRBJ2-2	CASSYSSGGELFF	TGTGCCAGCAGTTACTCTTCTGGCGGGGAGCTGTTTTTT
14	TRBV7-6	TRBD2	.	TRBJ2-2	CASSPTSPTGELFF	TGTGCCAGCAGCCCGACTAGCCCGACCGGGGAGCTGTTTTTT
15	TRBV9	.	.	TRBJ2-1	CASSVEGGSYNEQFF	TGTGCCAGCAGCGTCGAAGGGGGCTCCTACAATGAGCAGTTCTTC
15	TRBV10-2	.	.	TRBJ1-5	CASSEKDRLNQPQHF	TGCGCCAGCAGTGAGAAGGACAGACTCAATCAGCCCCAGCATTTT
13	TRBV4-2	.	.	TRBJ2-7	CASSGGTDYEQYF	TGTGCCAGCAGTGGAGGAACGGACTACGAGCAGTACTTC
17	TRBV7-6	TRBD2	.	TRBJ2-1	CASSQSSSGNSYNEQFF	TGTGCCAGCAGCCAAAGTTCTAGCGGCAACTCCTACAATGAGCAGTTCTTC